The T cell receptor beta chain described here comes from a study of T cells in Graves' hyperthyroidism and ophthalmopathy. Study-wide findings and caveats: Most expanded thyroid clonotypes above 0.001 also appeared in blood.

When ophthalmopathy did not progress within 18 months, Graves' hyperthyroidism was considered stable. Criteria for exclusion of patients were uncontrolled infection, other autoimmune disease, pregnancy or lactation. Diagnostic assessment was based on clinical symptoms, serum thyroxine and TRAb, thyroid ultrasound and orbital computed tomography. In this sample, this clonotype turned up a few times. The antigen is undetermined. RNA transcripts yielded amplified TCR beta CDR3 regions. With the HTBI primer set, the TCR CDR3 went through a first round of RT-PCR. TCRdb used MiXCR to reprocess the multiplex PCR reads, holding one entry per CDR3 protein. The sample includes nearly 750,000 distinct CDR3 sequences, 35% of them seen just once. V was clipped by 5 bases and J by 7 bases; unmatched bases: 14. Germline-derived CDR1 and CDR2 are SGHDT and YYEEEE. The CDR3 is made up of 15 amino acids.

The sequence derives from a woman between 35 and 50 years old with Graves' hyperthyroidism. V and J are TRBV5-6 and TRBJ1-1; 7 positions match TRBD1. The specimen was blood. CDR3 amino acids: CASSSYSQGIGEAFF. The CDR3 DNA sequence: TGTGCCAGCAGTTCTTATTCACAGGGGATCGGTGAAGCTTTCTTT.